The rows below give T cell receptor beta chains drawn from one sample of a study of blood T cell repertoires in COVID-19. Sequencing used immunoSEQ multiplex PCR; TCRdb keeps in-frame clones, though not all of them. This sample yields under 150,000 clones, of which more than 75% are seen a single time; around 3.3% belongs to the top ten. The specimen was peripheral blood. These receptors all stem from a man in his forties or fifties with acute or convalescent COVID-19. Both conserved end residues are part of each CDR3. Fields, in order: D gene, J gene, clone size, V gene, CDR3 DNA, CDR3 protein. D genes are given only for firm matches. Clone size is stated in some rows and not others, as once, few, many or a class when expanded.

d_gene: TRBD1
j_gene: TRBJ2-2
abundance: -
v_gene: TRBV19
CDR3nt: TGTGCCAGTAGGATGGGACAGGGAGGCACCGGGGAGCTGTTTTTT
CDR3aa: CASRMGQGGTGELFF

d_gene: TRBD2
j_gene: TRBJ2-7
abundance: -
v_gene: TRBV5-1
CDR3nt: TGCGCCAGCAGCCGCGGCGGGGGGCTCTCCTACGAGCAGTACTTC
CDR3aa: CASSRGGGLSYEQYF

d_gene: -
j_gene: TRBJ2-7
abundance: -
v_gene: TRBV9
CDR3nt: TGTGCCAGCAGCCCAGCGGGCGGGCGAGGGTACGAGCAGTACTTC
CDR3aa: CASSPAGGRGYEQYF

d_gene: TRBD2
j_gene: TRBJ2-5
abundance: few
v_gene: TRBV4-2
CDR3nt: TGTGCCAGCAGCCAAGAGAACTGGGGGGAGGGAGAGACCCAGTACTTC
CDR3aa: CASSQENWGEGETQYF

d_gene: TRBD2
j_gene: TRBJ2-3
abundance: -
v_gene: TRBV27
CDR3nt: TGTGCCAGCAGGGAGGGACTAGCGGGGGGCAATACGCAGTATTTT
CDR3aa: CASREGLAGGNTQYF

d_gene: -
j_gene: TRBJ2-3
abundance: few
v_gene: TRBV30
CDR3nt: TGTGCCTGGAGGGGCCATGCTACAGATACGCAGTATTTT
CDR3aa: CAWRGHATDTQYF

d_gene: -
j_gene: TRBJ1-5
abundance: -
v_gene: TRBV6-6
CDR3nt: TGTGCCAGCAGTTTGCAGAATCAGCCCCAGCATTTT
CDR3aa: CASSLQNQPQHF

d_gene: -
j_gene: TRBJ2-1
abundance: -
v_gene: TRBV7-9
CDR3nt: TGTGCCAGCAGCAGGACAGGACTAGCTTCCAATGAGCAGTTCTTC
CDR3aa: CASSRTGLASNEQFF

d_gene: -
j_gene: TRBJ2-3
abundance: -
v_gene: TRBV11-2
CDR3nt: TGTGCCAGCAGCTTAGTTGGGACTAGCACAGATACGCAGTATTTT
CDR3aa: CASSLVGTSTDTQYF

d_gene: TRBD2
j_gene: TRBJ2-1
abundance: -
v_gene: TRBV4-2
CDR3nt: TGTGCCAGCAGCCAAGATCAAGCGGGGGGTCCTCAGTTCTTC
CDR3aa: CASSQDQAGGPQFF

d_gene: -
j_gene: TRBJ1-6
abundance: few
v_gene: TRBV5-1
CDR3nt: TGCGCCAGCAGCTTGGCCGTGGGGGGTTCACCCCTCCACTTT
CDR3aa: CASSLAVGGSPLHF

d_gene: -
j_gene: TRBJ2-7
abundance: -
v_gene: TRBV2
CDR3nt: TGTGCCAGCAGCAAGGAGATCTCCTACGAGCAGTACTTC
CDR3aa: CASSKEISYEQYF

d_gene: -
j_gene: TRBJ1-1
abundance: -
v_gene: TRBV30
CDR3nt: TGTGCCTGGAGTGTACGCAAGGGGTGGGACACTGAAGCTTTCTTT
CDR3aa: CAWSVRKGWDTEAFF

d_gene: -
j_gene: TRBJ1-1
abundance: -
v_gene: TRBV19
CDR3nt: TGTGCCAGTAGTCCTGACAGCACTGAAGCTTTCTTT
CDR3aa: CASSPDSTEAFF

d_gene: TRBD1
j_gene: TRBJ1-1
abundance: -
v_gene: TRBV4-3
CDR3nt: TGCGCCAGCAGCCAAGATATCGACAGGGATTACACTGAAGCTTTCTTT
CDR3aa: CASSQDIDRDYTEAFF

d_gene: -
j_gene: TRBJ2-7
abundance: -
v_gene: TRBV27
CDR3nt: TGTGCCAGCAGTTCCCCGGGGGCCTACGAGCAGTACTTC
CDR3aa: CASSSPGAYEQYF

d_gene: TRBD2
j_gene: TRBJ2-1
abundance: -
v_gene: TRBV7-2
CDR3nt: TGTGCCAGCAGCTTATTGTCTAGCGGCCCTCAGTTCTTC
CDR3aa: CASSLLSSGPQFF

d_gene: TRBD2
j_gene: TRBJ2-2
abundance: few
v_gene: TRBV6-2/TRBV6-3
CDR3nt: TGTGCCAGCAGTTTCTCTAGCGGGGGGTTAGTCACCGGGGAGCTGTTTTTT
CDR3aa: CASSFSSGGLVTGELFF

d_gene: -
j_gene: TRBJ2-7
abundance: -
v_gene: TRBV5-5
CDR3nt: TGTGCCAGCAGCCCCGTTGAGAGGAGCTCCTACGAGCAGTACTTC
CDR3aa: CASSPVERSSYEQYF

d_gene: TRBD1
j_gene: TRBJ1-2
abundance: -
v_gene: TRBV2
CDR3nt: TGTGCCAGCAGAGACCGGACAGGGGGCTATGGCTACACCTTC
CDR3aa: CASRDRTGGYGYTF

d_gene: -
j_gene: TRBJ1-5
abundance: -
v_gene: TRBV24-1
CDR3nt: TGTGCCACCAGCTCTGACAGGTGGGGCGATCAGCCCCAGCATTTT
CDR3aa: CATSSDRWGDQPQHF

d_gene: TRBD2
j_gene: TRBJ2-3
abundance: -
v_gene: TRBV7-2
CDR3nt: TGTGCCAGCAGCTCAAACGGGGGGATGGATACGCAGTATTTT
CDR3aa: CASSSNGGMDTQYF

d_gene: -
j_gene: TRBJ2-2
abundance: -
v_gene: TRBV5-1
CDR3nt: TGCGCCAGCAGCTTCGTTCCCACCGGGGAGCTGTTTTTT
CDR3aa: CASSFVPTGELFF

d_gene: -
j_gene: TRBJ2-3
abundance: -
v_gene: TRBV10-1
CDR3nt: TGCGCCAACGTCGTGGGGCGCACAGATACGCAGTATTTT
CDR3aa: CANVVGRTDTQYF

d_gene: -
j_gene: TRBJ1-1
abundance: once
v_gene: TRBV6-6
CDR3nt: TGTGCCAGCAGTCCAACCGGGACAAGAACTGAAGCTTTCTTT
CDR3aa: CASSPTGTRTEAFF

d_gene: -
j_gene: TRBJ2-5
abundance: once
v_gene: TRBV7-8
CDR3nt: TGTGCCAGCAGCTTAGGGCAGGCAAACCAAGAGACCCAGTACTTC
CDR3aa: CASSLGQANQETQYF

d_gene: -
j_gene: TRBJ1-5
abundance: -
v_gene: TRBV27
CDR3nt: TGTGCCAGCAGTTTGGGCAGCAATCAGCCCCAGCATTTT
CDR3aa: CASSLGSNQPQHF

d_gene: TRBD1
j_gene: TRBJ1-1
abundance: -
v_gene: TRBV19
CDR3nt: TGTGCCAGCAGACAGGGGATCACTGAAGCTTTCTTT
CDR3aa: CASRQGITEAFF

d_gene: -
j_gene: TRBJ1-4
abundance: -
v_gene: TRBV30
CDR3nt: TGTGCCTGGGCCCAATCAGGGACAACTAATGAAAAACTGTTTTTT
CDR3aa: CAWAQSGTTNEKLFF

d_gene: -
j_gene: TRBJ2-7
abundance: -
v_gene: TRBV5-1
CDR3nt: TGCGCCAGCAGCTATATGACAGGAACCTACGAGCAGTACTTC
CDR3aa: CASSYMTGTYEQYF

d_gene: -
j_gene: TRBJ1-6
abundance: -
v_gene: TRBV6-5
CDR3nt: TGTGCCAGCAGTTACTTCAGGGTTGAGTACTCACCCCTCCACTTT
CDR3aa: CASSYFRVEYSPLHF

d_gene: TRBD2
j_gene: TRBJ2-3
abundance: -
v_gene: TRBV6-7
CDR3nt: TGTGCCAGCAGTTACGCGATGGGACTAGCTTACCTGAATAATTGCACAGATACGCAGTATTTT
CDR3aa: CASSYAMGLAYLNNCTDTQYF

d_gene: TRBD1
j_gene: TRBJ1-1
abundance: -
v_gene: TRBV5-1
CDR3nt: TGCGCCAGCAACGAAAGGGGGCACACTGAAGCTTTCTTT
CDR3aa: CASNERGHTEAFF

d_gene: -
j_gene: TRBJ2-5
abundance: -
v_gene: TRBV29-1
CDR3nt: TGCAGCGTTGATCTTTTAGAGCACTCACAAGAGACCCAGTACTTC
CDR3aa: CSVDLLEHSQETQYF

d_gene: -
j_gene: TRBJ1-3
abundance: once
v_gene: TRBV29-1
CDR3nt: TGCAGCGTTGAAGATAGGGGAAGCGGAAACACCATATATTTT
CDR3aa: CSVEDRGSGNTIYF

d_gene: -
j_gene: TRBJ1-2
abundance: -
v_gene: TRBV6-5
CDR3nt: TGTGCCACGCGGGGGGCAGGGTCTGGCTACACCTTC
CDR3aa: CATRGAGSGYTF

d_gene: TRBD2
j_gene: TRBJ2-2
abundance: -
v_gene: TRBV4-1
CDR3nt: TGCGCCAGCAGCCAAGAAGGTCTAGCGGCCAACACCGGGGAGCTGTTTTTT
CDR3aa: CASSQEGLAANTGELFF

d_gene: -
j_gene: TRBJ2-1
abundance: -
v_gene: TRBV4-2
CDR3nt: TGTGCCAGCAGCCAAGATTCTCCGGGAGTTTGGGACAATGAGCAGTTCTTC
CDR3aa: CASSQDSPGVWDNEQFF

d_gene: TRBD2
j_gene: TRBJ2-7
abundance: -
v_gene: TRBV5-1
CDR3nt: TGCGCCAGCAGCTCCCTAGCGGGGGCCACCACCTACGAGCAGTACTTC
CDR3aa: CASSSLAGATTYEQYF

d_gene: TRBD2
j_gene: TRBJ2-3
abundance: -
v_gene: TRBV7-9
CDR3nt: TGTGCCAGCAGCAAACCTCGTCAGACTAGCGGGGATGAAGATACGCAGTATTTT
CDR3aa: CASSKPRQTSGDEDTQYF

d_gene: -
j_gene: TRBJ1-1
abundance: -
v_gene: TRBV6-5
CDR3nt: TGTGCCAGCAGCCTAGGCACTGAAGCTTTCTTT
CDR3aa: CASSLGTEAFF

d_gene: TRBD2
j_gene: TRBJ2-1
abundance: -
v_gene: TRBV18
CDR3nt: TGTGCCAGCATCCCCGGGATAGCGGGGGGCAATGAGCAGTTCTTC
CDR3aa: CASIPGIAGGNEQFF

d_gene: -
j_gene: TRBJ1-5
abundance: -
v_gene: TRBV7-2
CDR3nt: TGTGCCAGCAGCAGGACAGCTAATCAGCCCCAGCATTTT
CDR3aa: CASSRTANQPQHF

d_gene: -
j_gene: TRBJ2-3
abundance: -
v_gene: TRBV3-1/TRBV3-2
CDR3nt: TGTGCCAGCAGCCAAGAGCGGGGCGCCACAGATACGCAGTATTTT
CDR3aa: CASSQERGATDTQYF

d_gene: -
j_gene: TRBJ1-1
abundance: few
v_gene: TRBV30
CDR3nt: TGTGCCTGGAGTGGGAGTCTCACTGAAGCTTTCTTT
CDR3aa: CAWSGSLTEAFF

d_gene: TRBD1
j_gene: TRBJ1-5
abundance: few
v_gene: TRBV24-1
CDR3nt: TGTGCCACCAGTGATGCGACAGGGCCCCAGCCCCAGCATTTT
CDR3aa: CATSDATGPQPQHF

d_gene: -
j_gene: TRBJ2-1
abundance: -
v_gene: TRBV7-9
CDR3nt: TGTGCCAGCAGCTTACCAATAACTACTCCCCTATTTCCACAGTTCTTC
CDR3aa: CASSLPITTPLFPQFF